The clone carrying this TCR beta chain turned up a few times. What it recognizes is unknown. This specimen comes from a study of identical twins. Per germline, CDR1 SGHTA and CDR2 FQGTGA. The length of the CDR3 is 12 residues. V was shortened by 1 base and J by 7 bases, with 6 bases between the two germline ends. Study results and caveats: Out-of-frame beta sequences exhibited a weaker degree of excess twin sharing. Invariant cells of the MAIT and iNKT types might have partly distorted the zero-insertion analyses. Cord blood beta clonotypes that were abundant carried fewer insertions, and memory repertoires showed no such trend.

A universal primer site was created by template switching, with the cDNA bearing unique molecular identifiers. TCRdb used MiXCR to reprocess the 5' RACE reads, holding one entry per CDR3 protein. The repertoire holds some 100,000 distinct CDR3 sequences, with under 6.5% as singletons. This receptor was taken from a woman between 45 and 60 years old in good health. Sequencing used memory T cells sorted from blood. The rearrangement uses TRBV7-3 and TRBJ2-3, with unresolved D. CDR3 region: CASSLSGYTQYF. CDR3 DNA: TGTGCCAGCAGCTTAAGTGGATATACGCAGTATTTT.